One sample yielded the 3 T cell receptor beta chains listed below, sequenced in a study of a mutant IDH1 vaccine in newly diagnosed glioma. Assay: immunoSEQ multiplex PCR; the TCRdb copy retains only in-frame clones and omits some. The sample has some 56,000 clones, around 90% seen once. Stated time point: baseline, week 1 (first vaccination visit). Specified treatment: pre-vaccination baseline after standard-of-care therapy. The specimen comprised PBMCs, sampled from a glioma patient treated with radiotherapy, temozolomide or both. Receptors were obtained from a man in his fifties or sixties with glioma.

The chain joins TRBV5-4 to TRBJ2-7; D gene ambiguous. Per the germline V gene, CDR1 is SGHNT and CDR2 is YYREEE (reference sequence). CDR3 length equals 14 residues. The V end lost 0 bases, the J end lost 2 bases, and 9 bases lay between the germline ends. The CDR3 DNA is TGTGCCAGCAGCTTGGAAGGGAACCCCTACGAGCAGTACTTC. It is translated as CASSLEGNPYEQYF.

V and J are TRBV13 and TRBJ2-3; 9 bases are a match to TRBD2. Germline loops: CDR1 PRHDT, CDR2 FYEKMQ (reference sequence). Trimming took 2 bases from V and 0 from J; bases not matched to a gene: 12. This CDR3 comprises 19 residues. The CDR3 sequence: CASSLLRAGGPESTDTQYF. Written as DNA, the CDR3 is TGTGCCAGCAGCTTACTTCGGGCGGGGGGGCCCGAGAGCACAGATACGCAGTATTTT.

This chain uses TRBV4-1 with TRBJ2-7, with D possibly being TRBD1 (6 bases). With 0 bases removed from V and 2 bases from J, the gap between germline ends came to 14 bases. The CDR3 is 16 residues long. Germline assignment: CDR1 MGHRA and CDR2 YSYEKL. The CDR3 is CASSQEGQGFTYEQYF. The CDR3 bases are TGCGCCAGCAGCCAAGAAGGGCAGGGGTTTACCTACGAGCAGTACTTC.